This entry lists 25 T cell receptor beta chains sequenced from one sample in a study of cytomegalovirus exposure and HLA in healthy donors. A multiplex PCR was run with 60 Vbeta primers and 13 Jbeta primers. Assay used: immunoSEQ multiplex PCR; TCRdb lists only in-frame clones, some missing. This table holds roughly 150,000 clones, 82% found once. Sample: PBMCs. The receptors stem from a male donor in good health and CMV-seronegative.

This clone was recorded once. This chain joins TRBV28 and TRBJ2-5; 7 bases map to TRBD2. The germline V gene encodes CDR1 MDHEN and CDR2 SYDVKM. This CDR3 region has 13 residues. V shed 7 bases, J shed 5 bases, and the junction held 7 bases outside the gene matches. DNA for the CDR3: TGTGCCAGCACCTTTTGGCGGGAGGAGACCCAGTACTTC. The encoded protein is CASTFWREETQYF.

This clone was seen more than once but under ten times. V usage is TRBV1 and J usage is TRBJ2-3; the table's D gene call, TRBD2, was not cross checked with the DNA. TRBV1 is marked as a pseudogene. The CDR3 sequence is 17 residues long. As DNA, the CDR3 is TGCACCAGCAGCCACCTCCCCGTCGGGAGGGCCATTGATACGCAGTATTTT. Translating it yields CTSSHLPVGRAIDTQYF.

The chain employs TRBV6-6 and TRBJ1-1, with D possibly being TRBD1 (6 bases). The CDR3 has 12 residues. Trimming took off 6 bases at V and 10 bases at J, with 15 bases between the two ends. CDR1 MNHNY and CDR2 SVGAGI come from the germline V gene (reference sequence). CDR3 nucleotide sequence: TGTGCCAGCAGAAGCACCGGGACAAGAGCTTTCTTT. Translation: CASRSTGTRAFF.

This rearrangement joins TRBV30 to TRBJ1-2; D is ambiguous. CDR1 GTSNPN and CDR2 SVGIG come from the germline V gene (reference sequence). The V end lost 1 base, the J end lost 4 bases, and 13 bases lay between the germline ends. This CDR3 spans 14 amino acids. CDR3 sequence reads: CAWSERALFYGYTF. The CDR3 DNA sequence: TGTGCCTGGAGTGAGCGCGCCCTCTTCTATGGCTACACCTTC.

The CDR3: CASSSGTGLNQPQHF. The CDR3 DNA is TGTGCCAGCAGTTCCGGGACAGGCCTCAATCAGCCCCAGCATTTT. The V call is TRBV6-6, the J call TRBJ1-5; 8 bases match TRBD1. V gave up 4 bases and J gave up 3 bases; unmatched junction bases: 5. CDR1 MNHNY and CDR2 SVGAGI come from the germline V gene (reference sequence). CDR3 length equals 15 residues.

The chain links TRBV6-5 to TRBJ1-2; 7 nucleotides match TRBD1. V trimming: 6 bases; J trimming: 6 bases; junction bases outside the gene matches: 10. The CDR3 runs 14 residues. Germline loops: CDR1 MNHEY, CDR2 SVGAGI. CDR3 bases: TGTGCCAGCAGCGCCTTTGGGACAGAGAATGGCTACACCTTC. The encoded protein is CASSAFGTENGYTF.

The J gene is TRBJ2-3, the V gene TRBV18; D not certain. This CDR3 is 13 amino acids long. V was clipped by 3 bases and J by 2 bases, with 6 bases between them. Germline CDR1 is KGHSH and CDR2 is LQKENI. The chain's CDR3 is CASSPSPTDTQYF. The CDR3 DNA sequence: TGTGCCAGCTCACCGAGCCCCACAGATACGCAGTATTTT.

This clone was detected only once. J is TRBJ1-5 and V is TRBV27; D is ambiguous. The V and J ends lost 4 bases and 3 bases respectively, with 10 bases between them. This CDR3 contains 14 residues. Germline loops: CDR1 MNHEY, CDR2 SMNVEV (reference sequence). This CDR3 reads CASSSGVPNQPQHF. The CDR3 nucleotides read TGTGCCAGCAGTTCCGGAGTCCCCAATCAGCCCCAGCATTTT.

This clone was seen a few times. The V gene is TRBV4-2, the J gene TRBJ2-2; no firm D call. The V gene's germline CDR1 is LGHNA and CDR2 YNFKEQ. The CDR3 consists of 14 residues. The V gene lost 1 base and the J gene lost 3 bases, with 6 bases spanning the gap. The CDR3 loop reads CASSQAVDTGELFF. CDR3 bases: TGTGCCAGCAGCCAAGCGGTTGACACCGGGGAGCTGTTTTTT.

J is TRBJ1-2 and V is TRBV5-1; D possibly corresponds to TRBD1 (6 bases). This CDR3 has 16 amino acids. The germline V and J ends were trimmed by 3 bases and 6 bases, with 21 bases remaining between them. The germline V gene has CDR1 SGHRS and CDR2 YFSETQ. The CDR3 spells CASSSGGGPLGHGYTF. DNA of the CDR3: TGCGCCAGCAGCTCTGGCGGGGGCCCCCTGGGGCATGGCTACACCTTC.

The chain carries TRBV18 and TRBJ1-4; 8 bases agree with TRBD1. Germline trimming cut 4 bases from V and 2 bases from J; bases unmatched to any gene: 12. Germline V gene data show CDR1 as KGHSH and CDR2 as LQKENI. The CDR3 contains 18 residues. CDR3 residues: CASSRGQAFPTTNEKLFF. DNA of the CDR3: TGTGCCAGCTCACGGGGACAGGCCTTTCCAACCACTAATGAAAAACTGTTTTTT. The full variable domain, with the rest looked up from reference TRBV18 and TRBJ1-4, is NAGVMQNPRHLVRRRGQEARLRCSPMKGHSHVYWYRQLPEEGLKFMVYLQKENIIDESGMPKERFSAEFPKEGPSILRIQQVVRGDSAAYFCASSRGQAFPTTNEKLFFGSGTQLSVL.

The chain recombines TRBV19 with TRBJ2-5; no definite D call. The J call could be wrong; TRBJ2-7 is a better fit for the DNA end. Germline loops: CDR1 LNHDA, CDR2 SQIVND (reference sequence). The CDR3 runs 13 residues. The DNA for the CDR3 is TGTGCCAGTAGTACCGCCTTTCCATACGAGCAGTACTTC. Translation gives CASSTAFPYEQYF.

V usage is TRBV29-1 and J usage is TRBJ2-2, with D perhaps TRBD2 (6 bases). The CDR3 consists of 14 residues. V was trimmed by 1 base and J by 8 bases, leaving 14 bases between them. Germline V lookup: CDR1 SQVTM, CDR2 ANQGSEA. The CDR3 protein is CSVEVRGGWGELFF. Here the CDR3 DNA reads TGCAGCGTTGAAGTGAGGGGAGGATGGGGGGAGCTGTTTTTT.

This clone has only a few counts. The rearrangement links TRBV7-9 to TRBJ2-5; D is perhaps TRBD1 (6 bases). The CDR3 extends over 17 amino acids. V was pared by 0 bases and J by 1 base, with 15 bases between. Per the germline V gene, CDR1 is SEHNR and CDR2 is FQNEAQ (reference sequence). The CDR3 here is CASSLALSGAFQETQYF. The CDR3 DNA follows: TGTGCCAGCAGCTTAGCGCTGTCAGGGGCTTTCCAAGAGACCCAGTACTTC.

The V call is TRBV9, the J call TRBJ2-7; D perhaps matches TRBD2 (6 bases). The CDR3 sequence is 15 residues long. Germline loops: CDR1 SGDLS, CDR2 YYNGEE. The V gene lost 4 bases and the J gene lost 0 bases, with 14 bases spanning the gap. The DNA for the CDR3 is TGTGCCAGCAGCCTCTCGGGACTCTCCTCCTACGAGCAGTACTTC. The encoded protein is CASSLSGLSSYEQYF.

The chain has TRBV6-5 and TRBJ1-5, with D tentatively TRBD1 (6 bases). The CDR3 contains 14 residues. Per germline, CDR1 MNHEY and CDR2 SVGAGI. Trimming removed 5 bases from V and 5 bases from J, with 13 bases in between. The CDR3 loop reads CASSGYQGYQPQHF. The DNA for the CDR3 is TGTGCCAGCAGTGGTTACCAGGGGTATCAGCCCCAGCATTTT.

The V call is TRBV11-2, the J call TRBJ1-3; the D is unclear. Trimming left V 2 bases short and J 2 bases short, with 13 bases between. The CDR3 is 16 residues long. Germline CDR1 and CDR2: SGHAT and FQNNGV. The CDR3 DNA is TGTGCCAGCAGCTTAACGGTCGGCGGGACTGGAAACACCATATATTTT. Translating gives CASSLTVGGTGNTIYF.

V gene TRBV5-1 combines with J gene TRBJ1-1; no reliable D call. V lost 0 bases and J lost 4, with 10 bases in between. The germline V gene has CDR1 SGHRS and CDR2 YFSETQ. The CDR3 contains 14 residues. CDR3 residues: CASSLEAGFTEAFF. The CDR3 DNA follows: TGCGCCAGCAGCTTGGAGGCGGGGTTCACTGAAGCTTTCTTT.

The genes are TRBV9 and TRBJ2-1, with D maybe TRBD2 (5 bases). The CDR3 covers 16 residues. CDR1 SGDLS and CDR2 YYNGEE come from the germline V gene. The germline V and J ends were trimmed by 3 bases and 4 bases, with 17 bases remaining between them. The CDR3 here is CASSGGRLAYYNEQFF. CDR3 nucleotides: TGTGCCAGCAGCGGGGGAAGGCTAGCCTATTACAATGAGCAGTTCTTC. The whole variable domain, remainder taken from reference TRBV9 and TRBJ2-1, is DSGVTQTPKHLITATGQRVTLRCSPRSGDLSVYWYQQSLDQGLQFLIQYYNGEERAKGNILERFSAQQFPDLHSELNLSSLELGDSALYFCASSGGRLAYYNEQFFGPGTRLTVL.

The gene calls are TRBV6-5 and TRBJ2-5, with a tentative D call TRBD2 (6 bases). The DNA end is more similar to TRBJ2-7, so the J call may be wrong. The CDR3 runs 14 residues. Germline values: CDR1 MNHEY, CDR2 SVGAGI. The CDR3 is CASSYGQGGYEQYF. Here the CDR3 DNA reads TGTGCCAGCAGTTACGGGCAGGGAGGCTACGAGCAGTACTTC.

V is TRBV7-2 and J is TRBJ2-7; tentative D call: TRBD2 (6 bases). From germline, CDR1 is SGHTA and CDR2 FQGNSA. The CDR3 length is 14 residues. Deletions cut 2 bases from V and 6 bases from J, with 14 bases between. CDR3 amino acids: CASSLSPSEGEQYF. The CDR3, as DNA: TGTGCCAGCAGCTTATCTCCTAGCGAAGGCGAGCAGTACTTC. Based on the CDR3 plus reference TRBV7-2 and TRBJ2-7, the full variable domain is GAGVSQSPSNKVTEKGKDVELRCDPISGHTALYWYRQSLGQGLEFLIYFQGNSAPDKSGLPSDRFSAERTGGSVSTLTIQRTQQEDSAVYLCASSLSPSEGEQYFGPGTRLTVT.

The gene calls are TRBV18 and TRBJ1-5; possible D gene TRBD1, 5 bases. The CDR3 loop spans 12 amino acids. Trimming removed 3 bases from V and 9 bases from J, with 9 bases in between. The germline CDR1 and CDR2 sequences are KGHSH and LQKENI. CDR3 region: CASSPGGWPQHF. The CDR3 region has the DNA TGTGCCAGCTCACCGGGGGGTTGGCCCCAGCATTTT.

A few counts support this clone. This chain links TRBV6-4 with TRBJ2-2, with 7 bases fitting TRBD1. CDR3 size: 15 residues. The V gene end was trimmed by 3 bases and the J gene end by 2 bases; junction bases not matched to a gene: 3. CDR1 and CDR2 from the germline V gene are MRHNA and SNTAGT. The CDR3 nucleotides read TGTGCCAGCAGTGAGGGGACAGCAAACACCGGGGAGCTGTTTTTT. This gives the protein CASSEGTANTGELFF.

A few counts support this clone. V usage is TRBV6-6 and J usage is TRBJ1-1; 8 bases line up with TRBD1. CDR3 length equals 13 residues. Germline-derived CDR1 and CDR2 are MNHNY and SVGAGI (reference sequence). V shed 6 bases and J 7 bases; nucleotides not matched to a gene: 7. The CDR3 sequence is CASRIGQGNEAFF. For the CDR3, the DNA is TGTGCCAGCAGGATCGGACAGGGAAATGAAGCTTTCTTT.

This sequence joins TRBV7-6 and TRBJ2-2; D might be TRBD1 (6 bases). The V end lost 6 bases, the J end lost 4 bases, and 12 bases lay between the germline ends. Germline V gene sequence: CDR1 SGHVS, CDR2 FNYEAQ. The length of the CDR3 is 14 residues. CDR3 region: CASSRTGTTGELFF. CDR3 DNA sequence: TGTGCCAGCAGTCGTACAGGGACCACCGGGGAGCTGTTTTTT.